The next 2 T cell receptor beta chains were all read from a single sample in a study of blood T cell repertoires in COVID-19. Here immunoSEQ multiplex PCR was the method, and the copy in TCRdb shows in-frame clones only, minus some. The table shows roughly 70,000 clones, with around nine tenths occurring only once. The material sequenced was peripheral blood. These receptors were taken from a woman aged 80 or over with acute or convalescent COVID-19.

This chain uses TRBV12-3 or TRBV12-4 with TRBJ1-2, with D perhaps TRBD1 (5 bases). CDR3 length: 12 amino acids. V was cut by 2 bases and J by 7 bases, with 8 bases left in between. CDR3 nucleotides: TGTGCCAGCAGTTTAATGGGGGGTGGCTACACCTTC. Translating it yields CASSLMGGGYTF.

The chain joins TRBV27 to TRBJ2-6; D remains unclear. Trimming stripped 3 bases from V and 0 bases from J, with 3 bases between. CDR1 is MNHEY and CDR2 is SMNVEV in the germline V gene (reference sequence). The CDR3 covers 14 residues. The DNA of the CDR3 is TGTGCCAGCAGTTTTAGCTCTGGGGCCAACGTCCTGACTTTC. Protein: CASSFSSGANVLTF.